This TCR beta chain was sequenced in a study of blood T cells in healthy people across ages. Study summary: Template switching captured about one barcoded beta molecule per two T cells. Study conclusions and caveats: TCR beta diversity, measured per million T cells, fell in a roughly linear way with age.

Per sample, at least 5.5 micrograms of total RNA were extracted. With 3 bases clipped from V and 7 bases from J, the junction kept 5 bases outside the gene matches. The CDR3 sequence is 14 residues long. The use of a sample-barcoded 5' primer and a J-beta primer mix characterized a second PCR of about 6 to 12 cycles. TCRdb redid the calling of the 5' RACE reads with MiXCR, one entry per CDR3 protein. The top ten clones hold 20% to 25% of a sample with hundreds of thousands of distinct CDR3 sequences, approximately 43% of them seen once. This clonotype was counted many times. Its antigen is undetermined.

The rearrangement links TRBV12-3 or TRBV12-4 to TRBJ2-1; TRBD1 matches at 8 bases. Sequenced sample: blood. The origin of this receptor is a woman in her fifties or sixties in good health. CDR3 nucleotide sequence: TGTGCCAGCAGTTTTGCAAGGACAGGGAATGAGCAGTTCTTC. Protein product: CASSFARTGNEQFF.